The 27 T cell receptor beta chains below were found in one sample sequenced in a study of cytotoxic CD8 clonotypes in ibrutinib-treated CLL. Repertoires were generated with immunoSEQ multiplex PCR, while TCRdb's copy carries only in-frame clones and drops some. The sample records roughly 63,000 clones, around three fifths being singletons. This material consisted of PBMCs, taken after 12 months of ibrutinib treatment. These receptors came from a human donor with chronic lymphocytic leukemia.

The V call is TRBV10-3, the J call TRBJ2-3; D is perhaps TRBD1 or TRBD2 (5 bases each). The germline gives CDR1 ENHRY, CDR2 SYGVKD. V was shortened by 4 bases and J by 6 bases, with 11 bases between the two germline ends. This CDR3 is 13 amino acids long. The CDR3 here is CAISGGMGDTQYF. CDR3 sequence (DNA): TGTGCCATCAGTGGGGGGATGGGGGATACGCAGTATTTT.

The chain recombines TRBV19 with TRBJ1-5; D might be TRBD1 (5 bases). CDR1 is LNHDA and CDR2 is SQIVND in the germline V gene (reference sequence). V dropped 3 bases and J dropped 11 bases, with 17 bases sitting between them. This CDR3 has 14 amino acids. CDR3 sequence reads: CASSIWWGTAAQHF. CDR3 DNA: TGTGCCAGTAGTATTTGGTGGGGGACCGCAGCCCAGCATTTT.

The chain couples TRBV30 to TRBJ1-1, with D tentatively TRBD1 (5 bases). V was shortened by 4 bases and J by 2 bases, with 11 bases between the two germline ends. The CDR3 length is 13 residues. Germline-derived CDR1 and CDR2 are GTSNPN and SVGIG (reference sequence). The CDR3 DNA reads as TGTGCCTGGATGACTGACAGCAACACTGAAGCTTTCTTT. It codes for CAWMTDSNTEAFF.

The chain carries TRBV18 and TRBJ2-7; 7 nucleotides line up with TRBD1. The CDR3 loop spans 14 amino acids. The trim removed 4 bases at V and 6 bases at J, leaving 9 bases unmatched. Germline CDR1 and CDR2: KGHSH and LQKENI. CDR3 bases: TGTGCCAGCTCACTCCTGCACAGGGGATCCGAGCAGTACGTC. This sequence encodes CASSLLHRGSEQYV.

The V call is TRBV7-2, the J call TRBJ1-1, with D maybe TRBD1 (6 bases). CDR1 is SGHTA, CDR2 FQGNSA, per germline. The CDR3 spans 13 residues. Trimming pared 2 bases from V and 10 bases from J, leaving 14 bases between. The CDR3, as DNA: TGTGCCAGCAGCTTAACAGGGACTCCGACAGCTTTCTTT. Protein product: CASSLTGTPTAFF.

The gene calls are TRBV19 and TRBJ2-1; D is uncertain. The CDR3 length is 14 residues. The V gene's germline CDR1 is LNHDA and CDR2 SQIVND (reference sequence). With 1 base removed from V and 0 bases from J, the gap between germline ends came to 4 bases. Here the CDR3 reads CASSIVGSYNEQFF. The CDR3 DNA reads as TGTGCCAGTAGTATAGTGGGCTCCTACAATGAGCAGTTCTTC.

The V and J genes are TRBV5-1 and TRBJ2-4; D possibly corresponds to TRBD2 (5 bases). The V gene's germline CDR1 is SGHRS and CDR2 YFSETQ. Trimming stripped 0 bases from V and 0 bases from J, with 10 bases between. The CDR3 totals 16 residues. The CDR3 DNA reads TGCGCCAGCAGCTTGGTCGACGGACTAGCCAAAAACATTCAGTACTTC. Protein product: CASSLVDGLAKNIQYF.

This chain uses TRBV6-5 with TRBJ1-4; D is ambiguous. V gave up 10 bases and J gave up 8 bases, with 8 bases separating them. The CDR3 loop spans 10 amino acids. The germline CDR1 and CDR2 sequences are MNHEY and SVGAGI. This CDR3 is CATSAEKLFF. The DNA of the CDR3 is TGTGCCACCTCCGCAGAAAAACTGTTTTTT.

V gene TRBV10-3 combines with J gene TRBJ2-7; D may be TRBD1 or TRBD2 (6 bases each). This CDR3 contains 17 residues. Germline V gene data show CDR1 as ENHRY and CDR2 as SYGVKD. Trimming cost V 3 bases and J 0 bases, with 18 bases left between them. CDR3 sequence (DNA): TGTGCCATCAGTGATCTCGGGGGCCTCTCCGCCTCCTACGAGCAGTACTTC. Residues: CAISDLGGLSASYEQYF.

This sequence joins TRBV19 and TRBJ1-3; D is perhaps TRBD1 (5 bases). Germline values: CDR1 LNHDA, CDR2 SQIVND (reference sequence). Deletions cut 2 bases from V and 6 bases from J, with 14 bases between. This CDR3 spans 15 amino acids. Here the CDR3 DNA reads TGTGCCAGTAGTATATTGGGCAGGGCGCAAAACACCATATATTTT. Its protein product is CASSILGRAQNTIYF.

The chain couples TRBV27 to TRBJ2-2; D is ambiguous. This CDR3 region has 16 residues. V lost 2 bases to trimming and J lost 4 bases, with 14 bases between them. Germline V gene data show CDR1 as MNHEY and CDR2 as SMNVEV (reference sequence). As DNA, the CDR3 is TGTGCCAGCAGTTTACAATCCCGGCGGCGCACCGGGGAGCTGTTTTTT. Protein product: CASSLQSRRRTGELFF.

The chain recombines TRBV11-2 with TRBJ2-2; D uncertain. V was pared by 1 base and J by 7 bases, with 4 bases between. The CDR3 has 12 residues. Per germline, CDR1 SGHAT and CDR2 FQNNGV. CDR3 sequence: CASSLAGGELFF. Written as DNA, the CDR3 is TGTGCCAGCAGCTTAGCCGGCGGGGAGCTGTTTTTT.

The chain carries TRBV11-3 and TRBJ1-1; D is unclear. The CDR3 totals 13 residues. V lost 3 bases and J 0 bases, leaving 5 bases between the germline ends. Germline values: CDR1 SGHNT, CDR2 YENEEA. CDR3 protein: CASSFFLNTEAFF. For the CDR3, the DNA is TGTGCCAGCAGCTTTTTTTTGAACACTGAAGCTTTCTTT.

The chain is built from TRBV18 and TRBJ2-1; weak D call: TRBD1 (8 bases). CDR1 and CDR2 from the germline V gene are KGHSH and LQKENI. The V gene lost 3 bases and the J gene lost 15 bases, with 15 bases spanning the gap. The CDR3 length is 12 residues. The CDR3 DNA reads TGTGCCAGCTCACCGACAGGGGACTATCTGTTCTTC. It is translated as CASSPTGDYLFF.

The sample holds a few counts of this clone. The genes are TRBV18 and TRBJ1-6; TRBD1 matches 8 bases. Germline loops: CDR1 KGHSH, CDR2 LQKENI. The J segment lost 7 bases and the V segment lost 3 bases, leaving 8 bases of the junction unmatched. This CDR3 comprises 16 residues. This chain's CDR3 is CASSPRQGTGNSPLHF. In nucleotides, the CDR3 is TGTGCCAGCTCACCTCGACAGGGGACGGGGAATTCACCCCTCCACTTT. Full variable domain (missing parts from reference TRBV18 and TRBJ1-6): NAGVMQNPRHLVRRRGQEARLRCSPMKGHSHVYWYRQLPEEGLKFMVYLQKENIIDESGMPKERFSAEFPKEGPSILRIQQVVRGDSAAYFCASSPRQGTGNSPLHFGNGTRLTVT.

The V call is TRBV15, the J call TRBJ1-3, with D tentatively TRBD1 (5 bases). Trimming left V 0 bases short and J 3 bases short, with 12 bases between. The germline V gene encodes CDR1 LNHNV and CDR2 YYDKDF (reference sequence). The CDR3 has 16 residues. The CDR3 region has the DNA TGTGCCACCAGCAGAGATAAAGGAGGGGATGGAAACACCATATATTTT. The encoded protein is CATSRDKGGDGNTIYF.

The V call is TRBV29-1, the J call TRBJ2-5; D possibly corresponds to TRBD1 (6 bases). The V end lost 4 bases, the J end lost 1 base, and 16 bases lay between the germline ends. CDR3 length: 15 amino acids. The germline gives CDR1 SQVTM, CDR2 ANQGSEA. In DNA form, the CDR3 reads TGCAGCGTTGCTATTGGGGGCGGGCTCCAAGAGACCCAGTACTTC. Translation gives CSVAIGGGLQETQYF. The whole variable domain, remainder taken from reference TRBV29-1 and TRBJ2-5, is SAVISQKPSRDICQRGTSLTIQCQVDSQVTMMFWYRQQPGQSLTLIATANQGSEATYESGFVIDKFPISRPNLTFSTLTVSNMSPEDSSIYLCSVAIGGGLQETQYFGPGTRLLVL.

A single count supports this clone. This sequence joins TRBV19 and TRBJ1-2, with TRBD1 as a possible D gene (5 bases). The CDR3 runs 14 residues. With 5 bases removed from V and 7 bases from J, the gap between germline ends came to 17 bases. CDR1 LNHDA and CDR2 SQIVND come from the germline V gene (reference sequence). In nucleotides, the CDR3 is TGTGCCAGTAGTTCTCAGGGTGTAGTTGGTGGCTACACCTTC. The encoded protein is CASSSQGVVGGYTF. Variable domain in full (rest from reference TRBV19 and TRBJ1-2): DGGITQSPKYLFRKEGQNVTLSCEQNLNHDAMYWYRQDPGQGLRLIYYSQIVNDFQKGDIAEGYSVSREKKESFPLTVTSAQKNPTAFYLCASSSQGVVGGYTFGSGTRLTVV.

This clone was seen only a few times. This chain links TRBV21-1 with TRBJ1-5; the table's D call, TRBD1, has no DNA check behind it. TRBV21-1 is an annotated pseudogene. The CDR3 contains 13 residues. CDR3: CASRDRVHQPQHF. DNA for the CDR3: TGTGCCAGCAGGGACAGGGTACATCAGCCCCAGCATTTT.

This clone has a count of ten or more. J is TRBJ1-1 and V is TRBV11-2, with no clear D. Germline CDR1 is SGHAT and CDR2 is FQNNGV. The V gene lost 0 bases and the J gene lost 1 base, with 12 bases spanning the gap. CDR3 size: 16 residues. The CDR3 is CASSLELARRNTEAFF. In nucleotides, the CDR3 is TGTGCCAGCAGCTTAGAACTGGCACGGCGGAACACTGAAGCTTTCTTT.

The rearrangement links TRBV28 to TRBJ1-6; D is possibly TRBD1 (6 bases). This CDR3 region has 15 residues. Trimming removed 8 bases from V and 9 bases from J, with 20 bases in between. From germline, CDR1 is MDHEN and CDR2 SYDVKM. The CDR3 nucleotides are TGTGCCAGCTTAGCTCAGGGGAAGGGGGGTTCACCCCTCCACTTT. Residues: CASLAQGKGGSPLHF.

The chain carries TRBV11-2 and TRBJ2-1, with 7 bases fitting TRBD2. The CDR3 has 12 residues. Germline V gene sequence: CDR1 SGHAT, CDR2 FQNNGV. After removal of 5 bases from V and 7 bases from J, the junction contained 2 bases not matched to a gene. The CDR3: CASSPAGNEQFF. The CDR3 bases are TGTGCCAGCAGCCCAGCGGGGAATGAGCAGTTCTTC. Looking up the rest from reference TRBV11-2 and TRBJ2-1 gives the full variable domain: EAGVAQSPRYKIIEKRQSVAFWCNPISGHATLYWYQQILGQGPKLLIQFQNNGVVDDSQLPKDRFSAERLKGVDSTLKIQPAKLEDSAVYLCASSPAGNEQFFGPGTRLTVL.

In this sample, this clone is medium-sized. Written as DNA, the CDR3 is TGTGCCATCAGTGGCGCTCCCGCAACTAATGAAAAACTGTTTTTT. Translated: CAISGAPATNEKLFF. The chain recombines TRBV10-3 with TRBJ1-4; no reliable D call. The CDR3 totals 15 residues. Germline V gene data show CDR1 as ENHRY and CDR2 as SYGVKD. V lost 4 bases, J lost 0 bases, and 9 bases lay in between.

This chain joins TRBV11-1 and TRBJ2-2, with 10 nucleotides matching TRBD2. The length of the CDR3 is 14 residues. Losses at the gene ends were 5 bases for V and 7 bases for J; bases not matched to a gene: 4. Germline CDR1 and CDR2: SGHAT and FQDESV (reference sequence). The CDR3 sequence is CASSRTSGRGELFF. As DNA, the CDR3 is TGTGCCAGCAGCAGGACTAGCGGACGCGGGGAGCTGTTTTTT.

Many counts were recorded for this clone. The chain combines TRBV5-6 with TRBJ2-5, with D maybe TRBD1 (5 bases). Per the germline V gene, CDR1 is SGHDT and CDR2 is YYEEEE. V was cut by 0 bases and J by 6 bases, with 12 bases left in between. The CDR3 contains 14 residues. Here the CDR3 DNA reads TGTGCCAGCAGCTTGGCGGCAGGGAAAAAGACCCAGTACTTC. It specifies CASSLAAGKKTQYF.

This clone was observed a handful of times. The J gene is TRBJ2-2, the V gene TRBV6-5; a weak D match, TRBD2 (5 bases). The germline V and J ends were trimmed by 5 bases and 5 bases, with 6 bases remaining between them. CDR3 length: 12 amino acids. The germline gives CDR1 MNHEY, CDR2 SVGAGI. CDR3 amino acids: CASSRRTGELFF. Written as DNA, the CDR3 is TGTGCCAGCAGTCGGAGGACCGGGGAGCTGTTTTTT.

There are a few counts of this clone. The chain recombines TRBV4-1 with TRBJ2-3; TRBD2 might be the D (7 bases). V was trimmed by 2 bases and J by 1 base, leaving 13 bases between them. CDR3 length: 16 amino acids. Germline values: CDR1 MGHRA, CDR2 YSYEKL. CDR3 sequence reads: CASSQFGGPGTDTQYF. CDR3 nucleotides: TGCGCCAGCAGCCAATTCGGGGGGCCGGGCACAGATACGCAGTATTTT.